Each of the 32 T cell receptor beta chains below was sequenced from the same sample in a study of blood T cell repertoires in COVID-19. Data came from immunoSEQ multiplex PCR; TCRdb stores just in-frame clones and leaves some out. The table records a few hundred thousand clones, roughly 87% of them present only once. The sample taken for sequencing was peripheral blood. The origin of the receptors is a man aged 18 to 30 with active or convalescent COVID-19.

The genes are TRBV21-1 and TRBJ1-5; the table gives TRBD1 as D, unverified against the DNA. TRBV21-1 is described as a pseudogene. The CDR3 covers 17 residues. The CDR3 sequence: CASSKGDLGQGNQPQHF. CDR3 coding DNA: TGTGCCAGCAGCAAAGGAGATCTGGGACAGGGGAATCAGCCCCAGCATTTT.

The V gene is TRBV18, the J gene TRBJ2-7; D is possibly TRBD1 (5 bases). V was pared by 2 bases and J by 4 bases, with 9 bases between. The germline CDR1 and CDR2 sequences are KGHSH and LQKENI. CDR3 length equals 13 residues. CDR3 loop: CASSPTTGYEQYF. The DNA for the CDR3 is TGTGCCAGCTCACCAACCACAGGTTACGAGCAGTACTTC.

This chain joins TRBV29-1 and TRBJ2-3; D unresolved. The CDR3 extends over 13 amino acids. Trimming took 6 bases from V and 0 from J, leaving 10 bases between them. Germline CDR1 reads SQVTM; CDR2 reads ANQGSEA. The chain's CDR3 is CSVLPGSTDTQYF. The CDR3 nucleotides read TGCAGCGTACTACCCGGTAGCACAGATACGCAGTATTTT.

The genes are TRBV10-1 and TRBJ1-3; D is possibly TRBD1 (5 bases). V shed 5 bases and J shed 2 bases, with 10 bases lying between them. The germline gives CDR1 WNHNN, CDR2 SYGVQD (reference sequence). The CDR3 is made up of 14 amino acids. The CDR3 loop is CASSSGRTGNTIYF. DNA of the CDR3: TGCGCCAGCAGTTCAGGGCGAACTGGAAACACCATATATTTT.

This sequence joins TRBV7-6 and TRBJ2-7; D may be TRBD2 (6 bases). The ends were cut back, 2 bases at V and 3 bases at J, with 11 bases in the middle. From germline, CDR1 is SGHVS and CDR2 FNYEAQ. The CDR3 runs to 14 residues. The CDR3 region has the DNA TGTGCCAGCAGCTTATCCCCTAGCGACTACGAGCAGTACTTC. Translated: CASSLSPSDYEQYF.

This clone showed up just once. The chain links TRBV5-5 to TRBJ2-7; no clear D gene. V lost 1 base, J lost 6 bases, and 11 bases lay in between. The CDR3 has 13 amino acids. CDR1 is SGHKS, CDR2 YYEKEE, per germline (reference sequence). The CDR3 sequence: CASSLFLAPEQYF. The CDR3 nucleotides read TGTGCCAGCAGCTTGTTTTTGGCCCCCGAGCAGTACTTC.

The chain links TRBV24-1 to TRBJ2-1; D is ambiguous. V lost 4 bases and J lost 2, with 14 bases in between. Germline CDR1 KGHDR, CDR2 SFDVKD. The CDR3 spans 16 residues. The CDR3 DNA is TGTGCCACCAGTGACCGCGCTTCGTTGGCCTACAATGAGCAGTTCTTC. As protein: CATSDRASLAYNEQFF.

This chain joins TRBV6-6 and TRBJ1-5, with D perhaps matching TRBD1 (5 bases). The CDR3 spans 15 residues. Per germline, CDR1 MNHNY and CDR2 SVGAGI (reference sequence). The V and J ends lost 6 bases and 0 bases respectively, with 12 bases between them. CDR3 DNA: TGTGCCAGCAGGATTTCAACAGGTAGCAATCAGCCCCAGCATTTT. Its protein is CASRISTGSNQPQHF.

The gene calls are TRBV7-6 and TRBJ1-4; TRBD1 agrees at 7 bases. Trimming took 4 bases from V and 6 from J; bases not matched to a gene: 8. CDR3 length: 15 amino acids. Germline V CDR1 and CDR2: SGHVS, FNYEAQ. In nucleotides, the CDR3 is TGTGCCAGCAGCTCCCACAGGGGCGCCGATGAAAAACTGTTTTTT. This codes for CASSSHRGADEKLFF.

This clone has only one observation. The DNA of the CDR3 is TGTGCCAGCACCCTTAGCGGGTTGAGCTCCTACGAGCAGTACTTC. It encodes CASTLSGLSSYEQYF. The chain has TRBV6-6 and TRBJ2-7; 7 positions match TRBD2. CDR1 MNHNY and CDR2 SVGAGI come from the germline V gene (reference sequence). V gave up 7 bases and J gave up 0 bases; unmatched junction bases: 9. The CDR3 consists of 15 residues.

The rearrangement uses TRBV18 and TRBJ2-7, with D perhaps matching TRBD1 (6 bases). Trimming shortened V by 1 base and J by 3 bases, and 13 bases separated the two germline ends. CDR1 is KGHSH and CDR2 is LQKENI in the germline V gene. CDR3 length: 15 residues. The CDR3 protein is CASSPRSRTVYEQYF. CDR3 DNA sequence: TGTGCCAGCTCACCACGCTCCAGGACAGTCTACGAGCAGTACTTC. Full variable domain (remainder filled in from reference TRBV18 and TRBJ2-7): NAGVMQNPRHLVRRRGQEARLRCSPMKGHSHVYWYRQLPEEGLKFMVYLQKENIIDESGMPKERFSAEFPKEGPSILRIQQVVRGDSAAYFCASSPRSRTVYEQYFGPGTRLTVT.

The chain couples TRBV19 to TRBJ1-5, with 7 nucleotides matching TRBD1. Germline trimming cut 7 bases from V and 4 bases from J; bases unmatched to any gene: 10. CDR3 size: 15 residues. Germline CDR1 is LNHDA and CDR2 is SQIVND (reference sequence). In DNA, the CDR3 is TGTGCCAGTAAAAATGACAGGGTGGTGAATCAGCCCCAGCATTTT. Translation: CASKNDRVVNQPQHF.

This rearrangement joins TRBV29-1 to TRBJ1-1; 8 nucleotides match TRBD1. The CDR3 covers 14 residues. Trimming cost V 5 bases and J 4 bases; bases outside gene matches: 9. Germline V gene lookup returns CDR1 SQVTM and CDR2 ANQGSEA. The CDR3 nucleotides read TGCAGCGTTCACAGTCAGGGGGCCAGCACTGAAGCTTTCTTT. Residues: CSVHSQGASTEAFF.

The V call is TRBV6-6, the J call TRBJ2-7; perhaps TRBD1 as D (6 bases). Germline CDR1 MNHNY, CDR2 SVGAGI (reference sequence). This CDR3 is built from 15 residues. V gave up 2 bases and J gave up 6 bases, with 17 bases separating them. The DNA for the CDR3 is TGTGCCAGCAGTTACGACGGCAGGGGATCCCTCGAGCAGTACTTC. It specifies CASSYDGRGSLEQYF.

The chain recombines TRBV28 with TRBJ2-7; TRBD2 matches at 9 bases. The CDR3 spans 15 residues. Germline CDR1 is MDHEN and CDR2 is SYDVKM. V was clipped by 5 bases and J by 7 bases; unmatched bases: 12. The CDR3 coding sequence is TGTGCCAGCAGTGACGTGGGACTAGCACCTGGGGAGCAGTACTTC. Amino acid sequence: CASSDVGLAPGEQYF.

This chain connects TRBV2 to TRBJ1-1; D is unclear. Germline assignment: CDR1 SNHLY and CDR2 FYNNEI. The CDR3 contains 11 residues. V shed 8 bases and J shed 1 base, with 5 bases lying between them. The CDR3 sequence: CASPGNTEAFF. CDR3 nucleotide sequence: TGTGCCAGCCCAGGGAACACTGAAGCTTTCTTT. Looking up the rest from reference TRBV2 and TRBJ1-1 gives the full variable domain: EPEVTQTPSHQVTQMGQEVILRCVPISNHLYFYWYRQILGQKVEFLVSFYNNEISEKSEIFDDQFSVERPDGSNFTLKIRSTKLEDSAMYFCASPGNTEAFFGQGTRLTVV.

The count of this clone is one. This specimen includes other DNA sequences encoding the same CDR3. The chain carries TRBV5-6 and TRBJ1-5; TRBD1 aligns across 7 bases. This CDR3 has 14 residues. With 3 bases clipped from V and 4 bases from J, the junction kept 4 bases outside the gene matches. Germline CDR1 and CDR2: SGHDT and YYEEEE. CDR3 protein: CASSSRTGNQPQHF. In DNA form, the CDR3 reads TGTGCCAGCAGCTCCAGGACAGGAAATCAGCCCCAGCATTTT.

This chain joins TRBV2 and TRBJ1-5, with 12 bases lining up with TRBD1. CDR3 length equals 15 residues. Germline CDR1 and CDR2: SNHLY and FYNNEI. J was trimmed by 7 bases and V by 6 bases; bases with no gene match: 7. The CDR3 nucleotides read TGTGCCAGCAGATCCGGGACAGGGGGCGGGCAGCCCCAGCATTTT. Translated, it gives CASRSGTGGGQPQHF.

The chain links TRBV7-3 to TRBJ1-5, with D unresolved. The germline gives CDR1 SGHTA, CDR2 FQGTGA. V was shortened by 5 bases and J by 4 bases, with 9 bases between the two germline ends. This CDR3 region has 13 residues. The CDR3 reads CASSRGRNQPQHF. The DNA for the CDR3 is TGTGCCAGCAGCCGAGGGCGAAATCAGCCCCAGCATTTT.

The chain couples TRBV4-3 to TRBJ1-4; no clear D gene. The CDR3 sequence is 14 residues long. Trimming removed 1 base from V and 7 bases from J, with 10 bases in between. The germline gives CDR1 LGHNA, CDR2 YSLEER. The CDR3 bases are TGCGCCAGCAGCCAAGGGTTACAGTCTGAAAAACTGTTTTTT. It specifies CASSQGLQSEKLFF.

This clone was counted between two and nine times. The chain joins TRBV11-2 to TRBJ1-1; TRBD1 is a possible D gene (5 bases). The CDR3 consists of 19 residues. Trimming took off 0 bases at V and 6 bases at J, with 26 bases between the two ends. Germline V CDR1 and CDR2: SGHAT, FQNNGV. The CDR3 DNA reads as TGTGCCAGCAGCTTAGATTTTGAAGGGACTCCAAGCTGGGAGGCTGAAGCTTTCTTT. It specifies CASSLDFEGTPSWEAEAFF.

The chain recombines TRBV28 with TRBJ2-7, with no clear D. CDR3 length: 12 amino acids. Deletions cut 1 base from V and 4 bases from J, with 5 bases between. CDR1 and CDR2 from the germline V gene are MDHEN and SYDVKM. CDR3 amino acids: CASSLSNYEQYF. The CDR3 DNA sequence: TGTGCCAGCAGTTTATCAAATTACGAGCAGTACTTC.

A single count supports this clone. V and J are TRBV12-3 or TRBV12-4 and TRBJ2-3, with D possibly being TRBD2 (6 bases). V lost 6 bases and J lost 4, with 11 bases in between. The CDR3 extends over 13 amino acids. CDR3 residues: CASREGLSDTQYF. For the CDR3, the DNA is TGTGCCAGCAGGGAGGGCCTCTCAGATACGCAGTATTTT.

The chain joins TRBV13 to TRBJ2-6, with a weak D call TRBD1 (6 bases). This CDR3 is built from 23 residues. Germline CDR1 reads PRHDT; CDR2 reads FYEKMQ (reference sequence). V lost 1 base and J lost 1, with 29 bases in between. The chain's CDR3 is CASSLEWGKIGTPALSGANVLTF. In DNA, the CDR3 is TGTGCCAGCAGCTTAGAGTGGGGTAAAATTGGGACACCCGCACTATCTGGGGCCAACGTCCTGACTTTC.

This chain connects TRBV11-2 to TRBJ1-2, with D perhaps TRBD1 (5 bases). V gave up 4 bases and J gave up 5 bases, with 23 bases separating them. The CDR3 extends over 17 amino acids. In germline, CDR1 is SGHAT, CDR2 FQNNGV. The CDR3 reads CASSYRDSTREGYGYTF. CDR3 bases: TGTGCCAGCAGCTATCGGGACTCAACCCGAGAGGGATATGGCTACACCTTC.

V usage is TRBV10-3 and J usage is TRBJ2-3; D gene unclear. V shed 11 bases and J shed 0 bases, with 12 bases lying between them. Germline CDR1 and CDR2: ENHRY and SYGVKD. The CDR3 runs to 13 residues. The chain's CDR3 is CAAKQSSTDTQYF. The CDR3 DNA reads TGTGCCGCGAAACAGTCTAGCACAGATACGCAGTATTTT.

The chain recombines TRBV7-2 with TRBJ2-3, with 9 positions matching TRBD2. The V gene's germline CDR1 is SGHTA and CDR2 FQGNSA. CDR3 length: 17 residues. V lost 1 base to trimming and J lost 2 bases; unmatched junction nucleotides: 7. CDR3 sequence: CASSLEVLAGYTDTQYF. As DNA, the CDR3 is TGTGCCAGCAGCTTAGAAGTTCTAGCGGGATACACAGATACGCAGTATTTT.

This sequence joins TRBV2 and TRBJ1-4; no firm D call. The germline V and J ends were trimmed by 5 bases and 1 base, with 8 bases remaining between them. This CDR3 has 14 residues. The germline V gene has CDR1 SNHLY and CDR2 FYNNEI. The CDR3 DNA reads TGTGCCAGCAGTTACACAGAAACTAATGAAAAACTGTTTTTT. Translating it yields CASSYTETNEKLFF.

The chain carries TRBV21-1 and TRBJ1-1. TRBV21-1 is a pseudogene locus. The CDR3 is 15 amino acids. CDR3: CASSRGVYLNTEAFF. The CDR3 nucleotides read TGTGCCAGCAGCAGAGGTGTATACTTGAACACTGAAGCTTTCTTT.

V usage is TRBV19 and J usage is TRBJ2-1, with 8 bases that match TRBD1. Germline CDR1 LNHDA, CDR2 SQIVND (reference sequence). V trimming: 7 bases; J trimming: 8 bases; junction bases outside the gene matches: 7. The CDR3 is made up of 13 amino acids. DNA for the CDR3: TGTGCCAGTACCCCAGGGGGCGGCGATGAGCAGTTCTTC. Protein: CASTPGGGDEQFF.

On this clone: Within the sample, other DNA sequences also encode this same CDR3. V and J are TRBV27 and TRBJ1-6, with D perhaps TRBD1 (5 bases). V lost 3 bases and J lost 7, with 7 bases in between. The CDR3 length is 13 residues. Germline assignment: CDR1 MNHEY and CDR2 SMNVEV (reference sequence). CDR3 loop: CASSFPGNSPLHF. In DNA, the CDR3 is TGTGCCAGCAGTTTCCCAGGGAATTCACCCCTCCACTTT.

This clone appeared once. The chain couples TRBV9 to TRBJ1-1; 8 bases match TRBD1. V gave up 4 bases and J gave up 1 base; unmatched junction bases: 6. CDR1 and CDR2 (germline): SGDLS, YYNGEE. This CDR3 is 15 amino acids long. This chain's CDR3 is CASSSRTGSNTEAFF. The DNA for the CDR3 is TGTGCCAGCAGCTCGAGGACAGGGTCGAACACTGAAGCTTTCTTT.